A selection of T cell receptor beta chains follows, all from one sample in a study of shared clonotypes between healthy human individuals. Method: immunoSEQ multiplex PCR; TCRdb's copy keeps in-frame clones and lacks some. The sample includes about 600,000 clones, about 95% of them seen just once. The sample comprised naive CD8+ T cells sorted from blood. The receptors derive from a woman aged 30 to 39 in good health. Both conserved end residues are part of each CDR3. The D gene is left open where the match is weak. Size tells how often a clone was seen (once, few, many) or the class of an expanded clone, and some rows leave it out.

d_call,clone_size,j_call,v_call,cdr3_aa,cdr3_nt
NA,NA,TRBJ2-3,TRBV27,CASKELVFGTDTQYF,TGTGCCAGCAAAGAACTAGTTTTCGGCACAGATACGCAGTATTTT
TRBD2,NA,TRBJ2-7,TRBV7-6,CASSLAEGAGVPEQYF,TGTGCCAGCAGCTTAGCGGAAGGGGCGGGAGTGCCCGAGCAGTACTTC
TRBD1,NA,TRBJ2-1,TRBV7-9,CASSSLSLRDRGLNEQFF,TGTGCCAGCAGCTCATTAAGCCTACGGGACAGGGGTCTCAATGAGCAGTTCTTC
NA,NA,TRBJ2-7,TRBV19,CASSISDDDEQYF,TGTGCCAGTAGTATTTCGGATGACGACGAGCAGTACTTC
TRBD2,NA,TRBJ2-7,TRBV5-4,CASSPTGTTPEQYF,TGTGCCAGCAGCCCCACCGGGACTACGCCCGAGCAGTACTTC
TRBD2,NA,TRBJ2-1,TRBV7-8,CASSFKTGTSGYNEQFF,TGTGCCAGCAGCTTCAAAACCGGGACTAGCGGATACAATGAGCAGTTCTTC
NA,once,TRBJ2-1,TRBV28,CASSSTEHSYNEQFF,TGTGCCAGCAGTTCGACTGAGCACTCCTACAATGAGCAGTTCTTC
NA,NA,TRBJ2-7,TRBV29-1,CSVESYEQYF,TGCAGCGTTGAAAGCTACGAGCAGTACTTC
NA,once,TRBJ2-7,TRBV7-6,CASSPTGEYEQYF,TGTGCCAGCAGCCCGACAGGAGAGTACGAGCAGTACTTC
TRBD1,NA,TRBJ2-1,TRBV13,CASSFRTGFSEQFF,TGTGCCAGCAGCTTTCGGACAGGGTTCTCTGAGCAGTTCTTC
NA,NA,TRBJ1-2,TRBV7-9,CASSPPQGLGYGYTF,TGTGCCAGCAGCCCCCCTCAGGGGCTGGGCTATGGCTACACCTTC
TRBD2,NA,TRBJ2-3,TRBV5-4,CASSWTSASTDTQYF,TGTGCCAGCAGCTGGACTAGCGCGAGCACAGATACGCAGTATTTT
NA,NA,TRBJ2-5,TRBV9,CASSVGRRIQETQYF,TGTGCCAGCAGCGTAGGGCGGCGGATCCAAGAGACCCAGTACTTC
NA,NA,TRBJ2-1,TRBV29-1,CSVQSSLGTLNGNEQFF,TGCAGCGTTCAATCCTCCCTCGGGACCTTAAACGGCAATGAGCAGTTCTTC
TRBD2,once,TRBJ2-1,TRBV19,CASSIVLAGVGEQFF,TGTGCCAGTAGTATAGTACTAGCGGGAGTTGGGGAGCAGTTCTTC
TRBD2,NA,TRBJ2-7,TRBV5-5,CASSPWLAGETYEQYF,TGTGCCAGCAGCCCCTGGCTAGCGGGAGAGACCTACGAGCAGTACTTC
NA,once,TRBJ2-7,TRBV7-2,CASSLAGPGAYGSYEQYF,TGTGCCAGCAGCTTAGCTGGTCCGGGGGCCTATGGGTCCTACGAGCAGTACTTC
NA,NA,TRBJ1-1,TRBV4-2,CASRSGGRHTEAFF,TGTGCCAGCAGGTCGGGGGGGCGCCACACTGAAGCTTTCTTT
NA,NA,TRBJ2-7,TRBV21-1,CAGWGRGSYEQYF,NA
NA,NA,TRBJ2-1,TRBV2,CASSASLGAPKEQFF,TGTGCCAGCAGTGCGTCCTTGGGAGCACCCAAGGAGCAGTTCTTC
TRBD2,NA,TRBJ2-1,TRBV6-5,CATRERGMYNEQFF,TGTGCCACCCGGGAGCGGGGTATGTACAATGAGCAGTTCTTC
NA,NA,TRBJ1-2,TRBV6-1,CASSEVPEKTYGYTF,TGTGCCAGCAGTGAAGTTCCCGAGAAGACCTATGGCTACACCTTC
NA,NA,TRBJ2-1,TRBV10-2,CASKGPGENNEQFF,TGCGCCAGCAAGGGCCCTGGGGAAAACAATGAGCAGTTCTTC
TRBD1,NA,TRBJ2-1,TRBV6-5,CASRRGPNEQFF,TGTGCCAGCAGGAGGGGGCCAAATGAGCAGTTCTTC
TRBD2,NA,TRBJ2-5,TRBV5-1,CASSFDGTSGNPGETQYF,TGCGCCAGCAGCTTCGATGGGACTAGCGGCAATCCGGGTGAGACCCAGTACTTC
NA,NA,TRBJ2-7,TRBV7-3,CASSLRETRSSSYEQYF,TGTGCCAGCAGCTTACGTGAAACGCGGTCTAGCTCGTACGAGCAGTACTTC
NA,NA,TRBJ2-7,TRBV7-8,CASSLARGAYEQYF,TGTGCCAGCAGCTTAGCTAGGGGCGCGTACGAGCAGTACTTC
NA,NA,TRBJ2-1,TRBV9,CASSREAQTYNEQFF,TGTGCCAGCAGTCGAGAAGCGCAAACCTACAATGAGCAGTTCTTC
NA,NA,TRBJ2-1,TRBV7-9,CASSLDIGSGEQFF,TGTGCCAGCAGCTTAGATATCGGGAGTGGTGAGCAGTTCTTC
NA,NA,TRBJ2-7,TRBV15,CATGGLVRYEQYF,TGTGCCACCGGTGGCCTAGTTCGCTACGAGCAGTACTTC
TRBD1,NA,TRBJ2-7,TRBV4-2,CASSQDDGTGTYEQYF,TGTGCCAGCAGCCAAGATGATGGGACAGGCACCTACGAGCAGTACTTC
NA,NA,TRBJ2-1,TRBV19,CASSILTGVWYNEQFF,TGTGCCAGTAGTATTTTAACCGGAGTTTGGTACAATGAGCAGTTCTTC
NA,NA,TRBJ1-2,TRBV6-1,CASSEGLYGYGYTF,TGTGCCAGCAGTGAAGGTCTGTACGGCTATGGCTACACCTTC
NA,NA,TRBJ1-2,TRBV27,CASSLYEGYGYTF,TGTGCCAGCAGTTTATATGAGGGCTATGGCTACACCTTC
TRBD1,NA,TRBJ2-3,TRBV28,CASSPPTGTGPDTQYF,TGTGCCAGCAGTCCGCCGACAGGGACGGGCCCAGATACGCAGTATTTT
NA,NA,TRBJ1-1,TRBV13,CASSFRGLNTEAFF,TGTGCCAGCAGCTTCAGAGGACTGAACACTGAAGCTTTCTTT
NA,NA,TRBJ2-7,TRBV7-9,CASSREAYEQYF,TGTGCCAGCAGCCGTGAGGCCTACGAGCAGTACTTC
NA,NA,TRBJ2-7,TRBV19,CASSLDRMTEQYF,TGTGCCAGTAGTCTCGACAGGATGACCGAGCAGTACTTC
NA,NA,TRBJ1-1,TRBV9,CASSVWEGGEAFF,TGTGCCAGCAGCGTATGGGAGGGAGGGGAAGCTTTCTTT
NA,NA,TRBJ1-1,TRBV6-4,CASSELVNTEAFF,TGTGCCAGCAGTGAGTTGGTGAACACTGAAGCTTTCTTT
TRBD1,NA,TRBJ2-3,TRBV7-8,CAINRGPDHTDTQYF,TGTGCCATTAACAGGGGGCCCGACCACACAGATACGCAGTATTTT
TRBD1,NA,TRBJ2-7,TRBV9,CASSAGQGGVEQYF,TGTGCCAGCAGCGCGGGACAGGGGGGTGTTGAGCAGTACTTC
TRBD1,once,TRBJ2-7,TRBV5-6,CASSSDRAYEQYF,TGTGCCAGCAGCTCGGACAGGGCTTACGAGCAGTACTTC
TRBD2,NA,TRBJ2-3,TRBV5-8,CASSSLTSGRLADTQYF,TGTGCCAGCAGCTCCCTAACTAGCGGGAGACTCGCAGATACGCAGTATTTT
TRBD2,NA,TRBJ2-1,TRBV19,CATTSGDYNEQFF,TGTGCCACCACTAGCGGGGACTACAATGAGCAGTTCTTC
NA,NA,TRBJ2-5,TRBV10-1,CASSGGGETQYF,TGCGCCAGCAGCGGAGGGGGAGAGACCCAGTACTTC